This TCR beta chain appears in the sequencing data of a study of CD8+ T cells in alopecia areata. As for the study in general: Those patients who were treated received oral tofacitinib, which was given at 5 to 10 mg twice daily for moderate-to-severe alopecia areata.

RNA was extracted and reverse transcribed into cDNA as the sequencing template. Method: immunoSEQ multiplex PCR; TCRdb's copy keeps in-frame clones and lacks some. The table records 150,000 to 200,000 clones, 59% of them present only once. Notes on the study in general: Normal scalp had lower clonality than lesional scalp, with alopecia totalis/universalis lesions showing this most strongly.

Regarding this clone: Its matching antigen is unknown.

Unmatched junction bases numbered 12, after V lost 8 bases and J lost 9 bases. Germline CDR1 and CDR2: SNHLY and FYNNEI. The CDR3 loop spans 14 amino acids. Sequencing used CD4+ T cells sorted from blood, obtained at week 0. The rearrangement joins TRBV2 to TRBJ2-5, with TRBD2 matching over 10 bases. The receptor was derived from a human donor with alopecia areata. In DNA, the CDR3 is TGTGCCAGCGGCGGGACTAGCGAATCGGGGGCCCAGTACTTC. Translation gives CASGGTSESGAQYF.